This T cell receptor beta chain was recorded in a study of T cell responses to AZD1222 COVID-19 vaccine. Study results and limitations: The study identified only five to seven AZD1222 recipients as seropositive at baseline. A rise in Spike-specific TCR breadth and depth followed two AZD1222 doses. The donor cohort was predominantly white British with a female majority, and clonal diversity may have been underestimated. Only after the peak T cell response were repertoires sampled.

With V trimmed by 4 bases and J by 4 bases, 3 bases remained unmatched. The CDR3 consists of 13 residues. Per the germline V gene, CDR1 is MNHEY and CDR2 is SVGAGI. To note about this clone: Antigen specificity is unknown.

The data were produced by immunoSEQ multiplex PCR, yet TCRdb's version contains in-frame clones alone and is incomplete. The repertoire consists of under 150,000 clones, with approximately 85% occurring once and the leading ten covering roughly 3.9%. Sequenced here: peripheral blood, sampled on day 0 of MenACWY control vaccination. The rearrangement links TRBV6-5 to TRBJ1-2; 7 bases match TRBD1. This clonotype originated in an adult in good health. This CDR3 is CASSSDRAYGYTF. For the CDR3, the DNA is TGTGCCAGCAGTTCCGACAGGGCCTATGGCTACACCTTC.